This entry lists 32 T cell receptor beta chains sequenced from one sample in a study of vaccination effects on CD4 cells after COVID-19 (dated by TCRdb to between 2022 and 2023). No antigen has been identified for these receptors. To identify antigen-specific CD4+ T cell clonotypes by their expansion, the ViraFEST assay first stimulated PBMC with viral peptide pools and then applied TCR sequencing. After less than 13 days of culture, CD4+ T cells were isolated with the EasySep CD4+ T cell isolation kit. Healthy vaccine recipients had no prior SARS-CoV-2 infection, confirmed by negative nucleocapsid antibodies before and after vaccination. The library was prepared using the immunoSEQ multiplex PCR assay. TCRdb carries this immuneACCESS record with in-frame sequences only. Its versions omit some clonotypes, under half of them owing to an unresolved V gene in the studies checked, with the rest unexplained. The sample contains 35,000 to 40,000 clones, roughly 62% of them found a single time. Jointly, the top ten make up about 15% of the sample.

Sequencing used CD4+ T cells from PBMCs cultured with HCoV-OC43 spike peptides, obtained before COVID-19 vaccination. The sample's cell subset or site label is to be understood as: HCoV-OC43 spike overlapping peptide pool stimulation. These receptors were collected from a human donor who received a COVID-19 vaccine.

CDR3 nucleotides: TGCGCCAGCAGCTTATCGGGTGATGAAGGATCACCCCTCCACTTT. Encoded protein: CASSLSGDEGSPLHF. The chain joins TRBV5-1 to TRBJ1-6; D ambiguous. Trimming took off 2 bases at V and 10 bases at J, with 16 bases between the two ends. CDR3 size: 15 residues. Germline values: CDR1 SGHRS, CDR2 YFSETQ.

The chain is built from TRBV24-1 and TRBJ2-6; 7 bases match TRBD1. V lost 3 bases to trimming and J lost 4 bases; unmatched junction nucleotides: 5. CDR1 and CDR2 from the germline V gene are KGHDR and SFDVKD. This CDR3 contains 16 residues. Written as DNA, the CDR3 is TGTGCCACCAGTGATCCGACAGGGATCGGGGCCAACGTCCTGACTTTC. Translating gives CATSDPTGIGANVLTF.

The chain uses TRBV6-5 and TRBJ1-1; D may be TRBD1 (5 bases). This CDR3 region has 14 residues. The germline V and J ends were trimmed by 6 bases and 4 bases, with 15 bases remaining between them. Germline lookup yields CDR1 MNHEY and CDR2 SVGAGI. CDR3 amino acids: CASSLPGLGTEAFF. As DNA, the CDR3 is TGTGCCAGCAGCCTGCCAGGGTTGGGCACTGAAGCTTTCTTT.

This clone turned up a few times. The V gene is TRBV12-5, the J gene TRBJ2-3; D call uncertain. Trimming took off 2 bases at V and 2 bases at J, with 11 bases between the two ends. This CDR3 spans 15 amino acids. The germline V gene has CDR1 LGHNT and CDR2 FRNRAP. CDR3 nucleotides: TGTGCTAGTGGTTTGACGCGACACCTCACAGATACGCAGTATTTT. Its translation is CASGLTRHLTDTQYF.

The chain links TRBV5-1 to TRBJ2-5; TRBD2 aligns across 9 bases. CDR3 length: 13 residues. Trimming took 7 bases from V and 5 from J; bases not matched to a gene: 6. From germline, CDR1 is SGHRS and CDR2 YFSETQ. This CDR3 reads CASQTSGGETQYF. CDR3 bases: TGCGCCAGCCAGACTAGCGGTGGGGAGACCCAGTACTTC.

This clone was picked up one time. V is TRBV6-2 or TRBV6-3 and J is TRBJ2-1; 8 bases map to TRBD2. The CDR3 extends over 15 amino acids. V trimming: 2 bases; J trimming: 5 bases; junction bases outside the gene matches: 5. The germline gives CDR1 MNHEY, CDR2 SVGEGT. CDR3 amino acids: CASSYRGGLNNEQFF. The CDR3 nucleotides read TGTGCCAGCAGTTACCGGGGGGGCCTGAACAATGAGCAGTTCTTC.

This clone turned up a few times. V and J are TRBV10-1 and TRBJ1-6; the D is unclear. Between the trimmed V and J ends, which lost 2 bases and 9 bases, there was a span of 5 bases. CDR3 length: 12 amino acids. The V gene's germline CDR1 is WNHNN and CDR2 SYGVQD (reference sequence). In nucleotides, the CDR3 is TGCGCCAGCAGTGAGACCGGTTCACCCCTCCACTTT. Its protein product is CASSETGSPLHF.

This chain joins TRBV6-1 and TRBJ2-7; TRBD1 agrees at 9 bases. The V gene end was trimmed by 2 bases and the J gene end by 4 bases; junction bases not matched to a gene: 3. Germline lookup yields CDR1 MNHNS and CDR2 SASEGT. This CDR3 comprises 14 residues. The DNA for the CDR3 is TGTGCCAGCAGTGAAAATGGACAGGGGTACGAGCAGTACTTC. Translated, it gives CASSENGQGYEQYF.

Only a few counts were recorded for this clone. The chain carries TRBV19 and TRBJ1-6; 7 positions match TRBD1. The CDR3 covers 17 residues. V lost 6 bases and J lost 0; bases outside the gene matches: 8. The germline gives CDR1 LNHDA, CDR2 SQIVND (reference sequence). DNA of the CDR3: TGTGCCAGTAGACCGGGACAGAGACTCTCCTATAATTCACCCCTCCACTTT. It codes for CASRPGQRLSYNSPLHF.

This clone was counted ten times or more. V gene TRBV19 combines with J gene TRBJ2-7; TRBD2 agrees at 10 bases. The CDR3 spans 15 residues. Trimming took 4 bases from V and 3 from J; bases not matched to a gene: 6. Germline CDR1 is LNHDA and CDR2 is SQIVND (reference sequence). The CDR3 nucleotides read TGTGCCAGTAGTACCGGGACTAGCGCATTCTACGAGCAGTACTTC. This encodes CASSTGTSAFYEQYF.

The chain combines TRBV18 with TRBJ1-6; D perhaps matches TRBD1 (5 bases). V was clipped by 4 bases and J by 7 bases, with 17 bases between them. CDR3 length: 16 amino acids. Per germline, CDR1 KGHSH and CDR2 LQKENI. The CDR3 loop reads CASSQTGQEGNSPLHF. The CDR3 DNA reads as TGTGCCAGCTCACAGACGGGGCAGGAGGGCAATTCACCCCTCCACTTT. Full variable domain (remainder filled in from reference TRBV18 and TRBJ1-6): NAGVMQNPRHLVRRRGQEARLRCSPMKGHSHVYWYRQLPEEGLKFMVYLQKENIIDESGMPKERFSAEFPKEGPSILRIQQVVRGDSAAYFCASSQTGQEGNSPLHFGNGTRLTVT.

This CDR3 reads CSVDYPLGNEQFF. The CDR3 DNA is TGCAGCGTTGACTACCCCCTTGGCAATGAGCAGTTCTTC. The chain recombines TRBV29-1 with TRBJ2-1; the D is unclear. The V end was cut by 3 bases, the J end by 6 bases, with 12 bases between. The germline V gene encodes CDR1 SQVTM and CDR2 ANQGSEA. There are 13 residues in the CDR3.

V and J are TRBV10-2 and TRBJ2-7, with D unclear. The CDR3 totals 15 residues. V was pared by 0 bases and J by 3 bases, with 12 bases between. CDR1 and CDR2 from the germline V gene are WSHSY and SAAADI. In nucleotides, the CDR3 is TGCGCCAGCAGTGAGTCGAGTGGAACTTACTACGAGCAGTACTTC. Amino acids: CASSESSGTYYEQYF.

V gene TRBV29-1 combines with J gene TRBJ1-3; a weak D match, TRBD1 (6 bases). There are 14 residues in the CDR3. The germline V and J ends were trimmed by 6 bases and 0 bases, with 12 bases remaining between them. CDR1 and CDR2 (germline): SQVTM, ANQGSEA. The CDR3 reads CSVRGGVSGNTIYF. In nucleotides, the CDR3 is TGCAGCGTACGCGGGGGCGTCTCTGGAAACACCATATATTTT.

This clone has more than one count but fewer than ten. The chain employs TRBV27 and TRBJ2-3; D possibly corresponds to TRBD2 (6 bases). The V gene's germline CDR1 is MNHEY and CDR2 SMNVEV (reference sequence). This CDR3 contains 14 residues. Trimming shortened V by 7 bases and J by 5 bases, and 16 bases separated the two germline ends. CDR3 nucleotide sequence: TGTGCCAGCACGCGGGGCCACCCCATAGATACGCAGTATTTT. This codes for CASTRGHPIDTQYF.

The chain uses TRBV19 and TRBJ1-5; no definite D call. V was pared by 7 bases and J by 3 bases, with 10 bases between. Germline-derived CDR1 and CDR2 are LNHDA and SQIVND (reference sequence). This CDR3 has 13 residues. The CDR3 DNA is TGTGCCAGTACCCCTCCCTACAATCAGCCCCAGCATTTT. Amino acids: CASTPPYNQPQHF.

This chain connects TRBV23-1 to TRBJ1-3; a weak D match, TRBD1 (5 bases). TRBV23-1 is reported as an ORF; its role is uncertain. Trimming stripped 1 base from V and 0 bases from J, with 16 bases between. The CDR3 spans 18 residues. Here the CDR3 reads CASSQFLTALYSGNTIYF. The CDR3 nucleotides read TGCGCCAGCAGTCAATTTTTGACAGCTTTATACTCTGGAAACACCATATATTTT.

This clone was counted between two and nine times. This chain joins TRBV5-1 and TRBJ1-2, with D perhaps TRBD1 (5 bases). The germline gives CDR1 SGHRS, CDR2 YFSETQ. V lost 4 bases and J 5 bases, leaving 12 bases between the germline ends. This CDR3 is 13 amino acids long. This chain's CDR3 is CASSLDIQYGYTF. CDR3 coding DNA: TGCGCCAGCAGCCTGGACATCCAATATGGCTACACCTTC.

This chain joins TRBV6-6 and TRBJ1-1; D gene uncertain. The germline V gene encodes CDR1 MNHNY and CDR2 SVGAGI (reference sequence). V was clipped by 7 bases and J by 0 bases, with 6 bases between them. The CDR3 has 12 residues. This CDR3 is CASNTMNTEAFF. The CDR3 DNA is TGTGCCAGCAATACAATGAACACTGAAGCTTTCTTT.

The rearrangement joins TRBV5-1 to TRBJ1-3; 9 nucleotides match TRBD1. The germline gives CDR1 SGHRS, CDR2 YFSETQ. CDR3 size: 14 residues. After removal of 4 bases from V and 4 bases from J, the junction contained 3 bases not matched to a gene. CDR3 sequence reads: CASSAGTGGNTIYF. DNA of the CDR3: TGCGCCAGCAGCGCCGGGACAGGGGGAAACACCATATATTTT. The whole variable domain, filled in from reference TRBV5-1 and TRBJ1-3, reads KAGVTQTPRYLIKTRGQQVTLSCSPISGHRSVSWYQQTPGQGLQFLFEYFSETQRNKGNFPGRFSGRQFSNSRSEMNVSTLELGDSALYLCASSAGTGGNTIYFGEGSWLTVV.

CDR3 sequence (DNA): TGTGCCAGCAGCTCACAGGGGGAAAAACTGTTTTTT. It encodes CASSSQGEKLFF. V is TRBV27 and J is TRBJ1-4; 7 bases are a match to TRBD1. Germline values: CDR1 MNHEY, CDR2 SMNVEV (reference sequence). CDR3 length: 12 residues. The V and J ends lost 6 bases and 8 bases, in that order; junction bases with no gene match: 3.

The chain couples TRBV6-2 or TRBV6-3 to TRBJ2-7; 8 nucleotides align to TRBD2. V shed 5 bases, J shed 2 bases, and the junction held 11 bases outside the gene matches. Germline CDR1 reads MNHEY; CDR2 reads SVGEGT. The CDR3 is 16 amino acids. Here the CDR3 DNA reads TGTGCCAGCAGTGACCTCACTAGCGGACTTACCTACGAGCAGTACTTC. The encoded protein is CASSDLTSGLTYEQYF.

This clone appeared a few times. Other DNA sequences in the same sample also yield this CDR3. The rearrangement uses TRBV9 and TRBJ2-5; D is undetermined. Germline V gene lookup returns CDR1 SGDLS and CDR2 YYNGEE. The CDR3 runs to 13 residues. Trimming left V 2 bases short and J 4 bases short, with 9 bases between. The chain's CDR3 is CASSVGLGETQYF. CDR3 coding DNA: TGTGCCAGCAGCGTTGGGTTGGGAGAGACCCAGTACTTC.

The rearrangement uses TRBV7-6 and TRBJ2-7, with D perhaps TRBD2 (5 bases). CDR1 is SGHVS and CDR2 is FNYEAQ in the germline V gene. The CDR3 has 16 amino acids. V was shortened by 2 bases and J by 6 bases, with 20 bases between the two germline ends. As DNA, the CDR3 is TGTGCCAGCAGCTTAAGGCCCAGCGGTACAAGCAGCGAGCAGTACTTC. Translating it yields CASSLRPSGTSSEQYF.

The chain recombines TRBV10-3 with TRBJ2-7, with D tentatively TRBD2 (6 bases). Germline V lookup: CDR1 ENHRY, CDR2 SYGVKD. The CDR3 extends over 12 amino acids. V lost 4 bases to trimming and J lost 7 bases, with 11 bases between them. DNA for the CDR3: TGTGCCATCAGTGTTCTAGGGAGGGAGCAGTACTTC. It yields the protein CAISVLGREQYF.

The chain is built from TRBV3-1 (or the pseudogene TRBV3-2) and TRBJ2-7; TRBD2 matches 10 bases. The CDR3 contains 17 residues. V lost 1 base to trimming and J lost 5 bases; unmatched junction nucleotides: 11. Germline values: CDR1 LGHDT, CDR2 YNNKEL (reference sequence). Here the CDR3 reads CASSQVGLAGASHEQYF. CDR3 in DNA: TGTGCCAGCAGCCAAGTGGGGCTAGCGGGAGCTTCCCACGAGCAGTACTTC.

J is TRBJ1-4 and V is TRBV19, with D tentatively TRBD1 (5 bases). The CDR3 covers 15 residues. Germline V CDR1 and CDR2: LNHDA, SQIVND (reference sequence). V gave up 5 bases and J gave up 11 bases, with 21 bases separating them. The chain's CDR3 is CASSVGTQDKLKLFF. The CDR3 DNA reads as TGTGCCAGTAGTGTTGGGACTCAAGATAAATTGAAACTGTTTTTT.

The V call is TRBV2, the J call TRBJ2-2; D is unresolved. Per germline, CDR1 SNHLY and CDR2 FYNNEI. The ends were cut back, 10 bases at V and 7 bases at J, with 19 bases in the middle. The CDR3 loop spans 14 amino acids. The CDR3, as DNA: TGTGCCACCAAGCAAGAGTCCGGTGGCGGGGAGCTGTTTTTT. Its protein is CATKQESGGGELFF.

This clone appeared a few times. This chain links TRBV14 with TRBJ2-7; 13 bases fit TRBD2. J lost 6 bases, V lost 4 bases, and 6 bases had no gene match. The CDR3 is 15 residues long. The germline V gene has CDR1 SGHDN and CDR2 FVKESK. The CDR3 sequence is CASSPGLAGVTEQYF. Here the CDR3 DNA reads TGTGCCAGCAGCCCCGGACTAGCGGGAGTTACCGAGCAGTACTTC. Combining the CDR3 with reference TRBV14 and TRBJ2-7 gives the whole variable domain EAGVTQFPSHSVIEKGQTVTLRCDPISGHDNLYWYRRVMGKEIKFLLHFVKESKQDESGMPNNRFLAERTGGTYSTLKVQPAELEDSGVYFCASSPGLAGVTEQYFGPGTRLTVT.

The gene calls are TRBV5-6 and TRBJ2-7; D is undetermined. The CDR3 runs 17 residues. CDR1 and CDR2 (germline): SGHDT, YYEEEE. Trimming removed 1 base from V and 3 bases from J, with 20 bases in between. The CDR3 bases are TGTGCCAGCAGCTTGTTCTCGGGCCACAATTATAACTACGAGCAGTACTTC. It specifies CASSLFSGHNYNYEQYF.

This clone was seen just once. The CDR3 loop is CATSDRTRQGNYGYTF. For the CDR3, the DNA is TGTGCCACCAGTGACCGAACCAGACAGGGGAACTATGGCTACACCTTC. The chain recombines TRBV24-1 with TRBJ1-2; TRBD1 agrees at 8 bases. CDR1 and CDR2 from the germline V gene are KGHDR and SFDVKD. The V segment lost 4 bases and the J segment 2 bases; nucleotides outside the gene matches: 8. This CDR3 region has 16 residues.

This rearrangement joins TRBV5-1 to TRBJ2-1, with D tentatively TRBD1 or TRBD2 (5 bases each). The CDR3 sequence is 14 residues long. V was shortened by 4 bases and J by 12 bases, with 20 bases between the two germline ends. Germline CDR1 and CDR2: SGHRS and YFSETQ. In nucleotides, the CDR3 is TGCGCCAGCAGCCCTCCGGGACCCCGGGAAGTGCAGTTCTTC. Protein sequence: CASSPPGPREVQFF.